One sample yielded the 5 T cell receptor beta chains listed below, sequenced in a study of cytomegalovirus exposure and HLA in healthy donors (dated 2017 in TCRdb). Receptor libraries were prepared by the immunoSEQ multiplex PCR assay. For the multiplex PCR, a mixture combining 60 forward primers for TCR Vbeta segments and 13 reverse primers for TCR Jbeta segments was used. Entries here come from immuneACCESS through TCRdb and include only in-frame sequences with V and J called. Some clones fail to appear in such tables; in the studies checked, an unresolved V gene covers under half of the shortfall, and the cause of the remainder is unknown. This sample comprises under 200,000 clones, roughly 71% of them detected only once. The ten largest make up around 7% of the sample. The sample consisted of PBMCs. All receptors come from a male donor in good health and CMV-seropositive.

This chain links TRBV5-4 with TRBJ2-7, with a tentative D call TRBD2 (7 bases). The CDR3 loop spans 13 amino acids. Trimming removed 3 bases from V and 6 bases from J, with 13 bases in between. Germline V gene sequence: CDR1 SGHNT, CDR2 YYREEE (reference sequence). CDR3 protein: CASSSGLQGEQYF. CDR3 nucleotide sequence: TGTGCCAGCAGCTCGGGACTACAGGGCGAGCAGTACTTC. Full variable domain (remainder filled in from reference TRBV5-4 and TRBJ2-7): ETGVTQSPTHLIKTRGQQVTLRCSSQSGHNTVSWYQQALGQGPQFIFQYYREEENGRGNFPPRFSGLQFPNYSSELNVNALELDDSALYLCASSSGLQGEQYFGPGTRLTVT.

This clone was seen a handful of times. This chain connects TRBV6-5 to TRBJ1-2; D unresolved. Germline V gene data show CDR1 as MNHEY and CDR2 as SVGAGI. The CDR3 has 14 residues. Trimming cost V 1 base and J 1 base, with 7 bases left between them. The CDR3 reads CASSYLSFNYGYTF. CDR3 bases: TGTGCCAGCAGTTACTTGAGCTTTAACTATGGCTACACCTTC.

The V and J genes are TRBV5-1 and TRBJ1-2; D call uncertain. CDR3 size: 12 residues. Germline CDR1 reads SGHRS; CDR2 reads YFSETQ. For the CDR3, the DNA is TGCCCACGACGGGGATCTAACTATGGCTACACCTTC. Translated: CPRRGSNYGYTF.

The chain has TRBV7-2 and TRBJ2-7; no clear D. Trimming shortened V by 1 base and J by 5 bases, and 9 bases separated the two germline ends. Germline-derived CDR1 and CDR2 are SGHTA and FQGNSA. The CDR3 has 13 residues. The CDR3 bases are TGTGCCAGCAGCTTAGAACTCCGAAACGAGCAGTACTTC. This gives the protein CASSLELRNEQYF.

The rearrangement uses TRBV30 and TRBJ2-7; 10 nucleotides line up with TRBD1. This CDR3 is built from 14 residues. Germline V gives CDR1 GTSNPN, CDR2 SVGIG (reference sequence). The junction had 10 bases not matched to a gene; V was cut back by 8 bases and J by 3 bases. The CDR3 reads CAGSPGQGIYEQYF. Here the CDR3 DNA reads TGTGCCGGCAGCCCGGGACAGGGGATCTACGAGCAGTACTTC.